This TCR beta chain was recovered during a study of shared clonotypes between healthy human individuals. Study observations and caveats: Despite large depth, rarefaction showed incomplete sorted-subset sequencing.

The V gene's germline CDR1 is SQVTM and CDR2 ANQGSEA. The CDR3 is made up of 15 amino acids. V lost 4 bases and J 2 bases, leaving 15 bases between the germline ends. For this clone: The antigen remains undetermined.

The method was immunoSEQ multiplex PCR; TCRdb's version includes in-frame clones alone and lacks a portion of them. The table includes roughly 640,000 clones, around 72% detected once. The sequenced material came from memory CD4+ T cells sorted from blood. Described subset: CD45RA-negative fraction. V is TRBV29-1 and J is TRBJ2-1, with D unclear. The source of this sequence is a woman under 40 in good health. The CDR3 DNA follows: TGCAGCGTTGCCCGATCCACTGTGACCTACAATGAGCAGTTCTTC. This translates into CSVARSTVTYNEQFF.